Below, one T cell receptor beta chain is given with its context. The data are from a study of OX40 agonist ivuxolimab in advanced cancers. About the research overall: The treatment was a fully human IgG2 OX40 agonist, ivuxolimab. With a range of roughly 20 to 85, age averaged 60 years, and around 83% were male. It was permissible to have had prior anti-PD-1, anti-PD-L1 or anti-CTLA-4 therapy, and under 45% had some.

Clones were read by immunoSEQ multiplex PCR, and TCRdb kept only the in-frame ones, dropping some. The sample yields 70,000 to 95,000 clones, about 94% seen once. With baseline, cycle 4 day 1, and cycle 7 day 1 as timepoints, blood was sampled. Germline V gene data show CDR1 as MGHRA and CDR2 as YSYEKL. The length of the CDR3 is 14 residues. Trimming took off 4 bases at V and 2 bases at J, with 11 bases between the two ends. The sequences come from CD4+ or CD8+ T cells sorted from blood, collected in a trial of the OX40 agonist ivuxolimab. The source is an adult with an advanced solid tumor such as melanoma, head and neck, liver or kidney cancer. V and J are TRBV4-1 and TRBJ1-2, with D hard to call. The DNA of the CDR3 is TGCGCCAGCAGCCCCGCGCCGGGGAACTATGGCTACACCTTC. Its translation: CASSPAPGNYGYTF.